This T cell receptor beta chain emerged from a study of cytomegalovirus exposure and HLA in healthy donors. About the study: A preliminary data release comprised around 85 million unique TCRs obtained from HLA-typed donors. Study conclusions and caveats: When a later analysis compared HLA-associated TCR beta chains with equally common others, the HLA-associated chains turned out to be more clonally expanded and to have lower generation probabilities. The dataset shows that most TCR sequences were rare, while some public TCRs occurred in many donors.

This cohort consisted of healthy bone marrow donors. Primers included in the PCR were 60 Vbeta and 13 Jbeta primers. This table comes from immunoSEQ multiplex PCR, and its TCRdb copy is limited to in-frame clones, with some not included. The listing records roughly 120,000 clones. Germline V gene sequence: CDR1 LNHDA, CDR2 SQIVND (reference sequence). This CDR3 has 14 residues. Between the trimmed V and J ends, which lost 7 bases and 2 bases, there was a span of 14 bases. On this clone: Its antigen is not identified.

The chain joins TRBV19 to TRBJ1-2; D unresolved. This clonotype was sampled from a man aged 18-30 years in good health and CMV-seronegative. The material sequenced was PBMCs. CDR3 in DNA: TGTGCCAGTACCCCGTCCCCCCAGAACTATGGCTACACCTTC. Translated: CASTPSPQNYGYTF.